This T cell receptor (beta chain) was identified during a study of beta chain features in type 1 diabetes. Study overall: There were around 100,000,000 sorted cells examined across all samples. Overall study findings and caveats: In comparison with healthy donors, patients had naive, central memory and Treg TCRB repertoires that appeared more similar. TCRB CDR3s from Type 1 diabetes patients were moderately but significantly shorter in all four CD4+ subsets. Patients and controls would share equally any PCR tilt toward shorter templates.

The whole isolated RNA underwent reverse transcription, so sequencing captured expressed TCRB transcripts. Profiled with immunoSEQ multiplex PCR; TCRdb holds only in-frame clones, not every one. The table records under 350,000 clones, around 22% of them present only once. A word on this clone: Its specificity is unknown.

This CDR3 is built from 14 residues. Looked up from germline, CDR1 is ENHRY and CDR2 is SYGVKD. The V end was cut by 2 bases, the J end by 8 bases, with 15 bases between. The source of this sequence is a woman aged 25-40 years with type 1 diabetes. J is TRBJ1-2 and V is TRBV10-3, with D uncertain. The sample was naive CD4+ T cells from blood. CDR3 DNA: TGTGCCATCAGTGAGACGACGTCCGTGGGCGGCTACACCTTC. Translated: CAISETTSVGGYTF.